The sequence of this TCR beta chain was determined in a study of beta chain features in type 1 diabetes. Overall study results and limits: Type 1 diabetes patients had TCRB CDR3s that were shorter (moderately but significantly so) in all four CD4+ subsets. Patients showed naive, central memory and Treg TCRB repertoires that appeared more similar than those of healthy donors.

This clone was detected a few times. Antigen unknown. Investigators reverse transcribed all isolated RNA, so they sequenced expressed TCRB transcripts. Only in-frame clones appear in the TCRdb table, and some are missing; sequencing was by immunoSEQ multiplex PCR. Among approximately 120,000 clones listed, 15% to 20% were seen once. CD4+ cells of the naive, central memory, regulatory and stem cell-like memory types were sorted via CD45RO/CCR7/CD25/CD127/CD95/CD27. Germline CDR1 reads SGHAT; CDR2 reads FQNNGV. V gave up 5 bases and J gave up 0 bases; unmatched junction bases: 4. The CDR3 has 16 residues.

This chain connects TRBV11-2 to TRBJ2-4, with 10 bases identical to TRBD1. Sequencing used central memory CD4+ T cells from blood. The clonotype originates from a man between 18 and 35 years old with type 1 diabetes. In DNA, the CDR3 is TGTGCCAGCAGCCCAAGACAGGGGGCAGCCAAAAACATTCAGTACTTC. Residues: CASSPRQGAAKNIQYF.